This T cell receptor (beta chain) was observed in a study of shared clonotypes between healthy human individuals. Study overall: Researchers assigned three CD4 naive, three CD4 memory, two CD8 naive and one CD8 memory plate to each donor.

Study observations and caveats: Shared clonotypes: about 5.3% naive CD4, about 4% naive CD8, 2.3% memory CD4, about 0.41% memory CD8.

Some clones are missing from TCRdb's copy, which holds only in-frame ones; the method was immunoSEQ multiplex PCR. This sample yields 850,000 to 1,200,000 clones, of which roughly 75% are seen a single time; approximately 1.5% belongs to the top ten. Concerning this clone itself: Its antigen is not identified.

The CDR3 contains 15 residues. The V end lost 4 bases, the J end lost 2 bases, and 11 bases lay between the germline ends. Per the germline V gene, CDR1 is SGHDN and CDR2 is FVKESK. The sequence was obtained from a man aged 18 to 35 in good health. The chain is built from TRBV14 and TRBJ1-4; no reliable D call. Source material: memory CD4+ T cells sorted from blood. Subset of the sample: CD45RA-negative fraction. Here the CDR3 DNA reads TGTGCCAGCAGCCCTCGGCGGGCGACTAATGAAAAACTGTTTTTT. This gives the protein CASSPRRATNEKLFF.